The 18 T cell receptor beta chains listed next were all sequenced from one sample in a study of T cells generated in artificial thymic organoids. Separate semi-nested PCRs amplified TCRalpha and TCRbeta libraries using constant-region reverse primers in TRAC or TRBC. Via MiXCR, TCRdb re-called the 5' RACE reads, giving one row per CDR3 protein. The sample includes 7,500 to 9,000 distinct CDR3 sequences, around 16% of them seen just once. Source material: naive CD8+ T cells from the thymus. This sample's subset: CD3+TCRalphabeta+CD8SP T cells; for blood, CD45RO-CCR7+ naive CD8+ T cells. Source of these receptors: a human donor who gave cord blood stem cells for thymic organoid culture, a cardiac surgery patient who gave postnatal thymus, or a blood donor (not recorded which).

As for this clonotype: This could be a read error, since a much larger clone is one nucleotide away. The V call is TRBV6-5, the J call TRBJ2-7; perhaps TRBD1 as D (7 bases). The germline V gene has CDR1 MNHEY and CDR2 SVGAGI. There are 14 residues in the CDR3. The CDR3 region is CTSSFGQGGNEQYF. In DNA, the CDR3 is TGTACCAGCAGTTTCGGGCAGGGGGGAAACGAGCAGTACTTC.

In this sample, this clonotype is medium-sized. The chain uses TRBV4-3 and TRBJ2-1; D is perhaps TRBD2 (7 bases). The V and J ends lost 2 bases and 1 base respectively, with 15 bases between them. Germline CDR1 reads LGHNA; CDR2 reads YSLEER. The CDR3 is 17 amino acids. CDR3 region: CASSQRDIAGSYNEQFF. CDR3 DNA: TGCGCCAGCAGCCAAAGGGACATAGCGGGTTCCTACAATGAGCAGTTCTTC.

The table lists this clonotype with a few counts. This could be a read error, since a much larger clone is one nucleotide away. This chain connects TRBV7-2 to TRBJ2-3; 10 positions match TRBD2. Germline lookup yields CDR1 SGHTA and CDR2 FQGNSA. The CDR3 totals 16 residues. The CDR3 region has the DNA TGTGCCAGCGGCTTAGTTCCTAGCGGGAGTACAGATACGCAGTATTTT. Translation gives CASGLVPSGSTDTQYF.

In this sample, this clonotype is medium-sized. The chain is built from TRBV12-3 or TRBV12-4 and TRBJ2-2, with 9 bases aligning to TRBD1. The CDR3 totals 16 residues. With V trimmed by 6 bases and J by 6 bases, 11 bases remained unmatched. The CDR3 loop is CASSHTPGQGSGELFF. The CDR3 bases are TGTGCCAGCAGCCACACTCCGGGACAGGGATCCGGGGAGCTGTTTTTT.

V usage is TRBV4-1 and J usage is TRBJ1-2, with D perhaps matching TRBD1 (5 bases). With 4 bases removed from V and 8 bases from J, the gap between germline ends came to 17 bases. Germline CDR1 reads MGHRA; CDR2 reads YSYEKL. This CDR3 region has 14 residues. CDR3 sequence: CASSRAGPQEGYTF. The CDR3 coding sequence is TGCGCCAGCAGCCGAGCGGGGCCCCAAGAAGGCTACACCTTC.

This clonotype counts as medium-sized. The chain employs TRBV7-3 and TRBJ2-1, with D possibly being TRBD2 (5 bases). The V gene lost 1 base and the J gene lost 0 bases, with 13 bases spanning the gap. This CDR3 contains 17 residues. Germline V gene data show CDR1 as SGHTA and CDR2 as FQGTGA. For the CDR3, the DNA is TGTGCCAGCAGCTTAAATCGTGACGGGGTCTCCTACAATGAGCAGTTCTTC. It codes for CASSLNRDGVSYNEQFF.

Within the sample, this clonotype is medium-sized (0.01 to 0.1%). The rearrangement uses TRBV7-9 and TRBJ1-1, with D perhaps matching TRBD1 (5 bases). Germline V gene sequence: CDR1 SEHNR, CDR2 FQNEAQ (reference sequence). The CDR3 totals 18 residues. Trimming pared 2 bases from V and 5 bases from J, leaving 24 bases between. This chain's CDR3 is CASSLWGTGRPDGTEAFF. CDR3 DNA sequence: TGTGCCAGCAGCTTATGGGGTACGGGACGACCTGATGGGACTGAAGCTTTCTTT.

This clonotype turned up a few times. This could be a read error, since a much larger clone is one nucleotide away. The J gene is TRBJ2-3, the V gene TRBV7-6; D not certain. Germline V gene lookup returns CDR1 SGHVS and CDR2 FNYEAQ. This CDR3 region has 13 residues. In DNA form, the CDR3 reads TGTGCCAGCAGCTCCTCAGTCACAGTTACGCAGTATTTT. Its protein is CASSSSVTVTQYF.

This clonotype is labeled as medium-sized. V is TRBV27 and J is TRBJ1-5, with 8 nucleotides matching TRBD1. The CDR3 is 14 amino acids. J was trimmed by 5 bases and V by 6 bases; bases with no gene match: 6. Germline CDR1 reads MNHEY; CDR2 reads SMNVEV (reference sequence). The CDR3 region has the DNA TGTGCCAGCAGCTCAGGACAGGGTGATCAGCCCCAGCATTTT. This sequence encodes CASSSGQGDQPQHF.

In this sample, this clonotype is medium-sized (0.01 to 0.1%). The chain employs TRBV2 and TRBJ2-1; 12 positions agree with TRBD2. Looked up from germline, CDR1 is SNHLY and CDR2 is FYNNEI. The CDR3 is 15 amino acids. J was trimmed by 8 bases and V by 6 bases; bases with no gene match: 8. The CDR3 DNA reads TGTGCCAGCAGCGAGACTAGCGGGAGAGGCCATGAGCAGTTCTTC. It translates to CASSETSGRGHEQFF.

This clonotype is medium-sized. The gene calls are TRBV6-2 or TRBV6-3 and TRBJ2-2, with TRBD2 matching 7 bases. This CDR3 region has 14 residues. In germline, CDR1 is MNHEY, CDR2 SVGEGT. Trimming removed 4 bases from V and 5 bases from J; junction bases left unmatched: 4. DNA for the CDR3: TGTGCCAGCAGTTTTAGCGGGCCGACCGGGGAGCTGTTTTTT. Translating it yields CASSFSGPTGELFF.

About this clonotype itself: The junction does not match germline at one end; this may be a read error. V usage is TRBV7-4 and J usage is TRBJ2-2; either TRBD1 or TRBD2 may supply D (5 bases each). CDR1 SGHVT and CDR2 SQSDAQ come from the germline V gene. This CDR3 has 17 residues. DNA for the CDR3: TGTGCCGGCAGCCCCTCCCGGGGCCACTTGAACACCGGGGAGCTGTTTTTT. It codes for CAGSPSRGHLNTGELFF.

The J gene is TRBJ1-2, the V gene TRBV24-1; perhaps TRBD1 as D (5 bases). Germline V gene data show CDR1 as KGHDR and CDR2 as SFDVKD. CDR3 length: 15 residues. Trimming shortened V by 0 bases and J by 4 bases, and 11 bases separated the two germline ends. The CDR3 DNA reads TGTGCCACCAGTGATTTGCAGGGAGGGCGCTATGGCTACACCTTC. Amino acids: CATSDLQGGRYGYTF.

This clonotype occurred many times. J is TRBJ2-5 and V is TRBV7-8; possibly TRBD2 for D (7 bases). CDR1 SGHVS and CDR2 FQNEAQ come from the germline V gene. V was shortened by 2 bases and J by 5 bases, with 21 bases between the two germline ends. This CDR3 has 17 residues. This CDR3 is CASSLFLKSGGRETQYF. CDR3 DNA sequence: TGTGCCAGCAGCTTATTTCTTAAGTCGGGGGGCAGGGAGACCCAGTACTTC.

This clonotype is categorized as medium-sized. J is TRBJ2-3 and V is TRBV28, with 10 bases identical to TRBD1. The germline V gene has CDR1 MDHEN and CDR2 SYDVKM. CDR3 length: 17 amino acids. Germline trimming cut 6 bases from V and 4 bases from J; bases unmatched to any gene: 13. CDR3 coding DNA: TGTGCCAGCAGCCAGCCACAGACAGGGGGCCTCGCAGATACGCAGTATTTT. Protein: CASSQPQTGGLADTQYF.

This clonotype appeared a few times. This rearrangement joins TRBV29-1 to TRBJ2-1, with TRBD2 matching over 9 bases. The CDR3 is 14 amino acids. The J segment lost 4 bases and the V segment lost 7 bases, leaving 8 bases of the junction unmatched. Germline assignment: CDR1 SQVTM and CDR2 ANQGSEA. The CDR3 DNA follows: TGCAGCGCCCCCTTAGCGGGAGAGTACAATGAGCAGTTCTTC. This codes for CSAPLAGEYNEQFF.

Of note for this clonotype: One junction end does not reproduce the germline sequence, and a read error may be involved. The V and J genes are TRBV12-3 or TRBV12-4 and TRBJ2-7; D not resolved. The CDR3 runs 13 residues. The CDR3 region is CTSSLLVGYEQYF. CDR3 coding DNA: TGTACCAGCAGCCTACTTGTGGGGTACGAGCAGTACTTC.

As for this clonotype: A much larger clonotype is one base distant, so this may be a read error. CDR3 coding DNA: TGTGCCGGCAGTGAGCCGACAGCCCCCTCTGGAAACACCATATATTTT. It specifies CAGSEPTAPSGNTIYF. The V and J genes are TRBV12-3 or TRBV12-4 and TRBJ1-3, with D perhaps TRBD1 (5 bases). The CDR3 totals 16 residues.